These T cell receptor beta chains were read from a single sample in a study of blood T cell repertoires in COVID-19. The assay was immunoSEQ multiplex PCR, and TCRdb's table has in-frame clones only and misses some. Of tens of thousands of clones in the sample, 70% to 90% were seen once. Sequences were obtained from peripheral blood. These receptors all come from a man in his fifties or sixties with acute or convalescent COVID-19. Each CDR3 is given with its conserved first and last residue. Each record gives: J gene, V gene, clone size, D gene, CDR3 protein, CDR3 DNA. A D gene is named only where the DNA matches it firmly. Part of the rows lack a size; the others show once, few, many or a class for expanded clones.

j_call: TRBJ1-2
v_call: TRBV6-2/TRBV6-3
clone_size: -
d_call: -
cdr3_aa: CASSYEERSNYGYTF
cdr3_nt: TGTGCCAGCAGTTACGAGGAGCGCTCTAACTATGGCTACACCTTC

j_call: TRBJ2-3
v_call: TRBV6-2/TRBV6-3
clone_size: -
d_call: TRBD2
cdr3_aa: CASSWGLSSTDTQYF
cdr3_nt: TGTGCCAGCAGTTGGGGACTATCTAGCACAGATACGCAGTATTTT

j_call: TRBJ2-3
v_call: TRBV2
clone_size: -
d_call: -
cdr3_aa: CASNPPYTDTQYF
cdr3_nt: TGTGCCAGCAATCCTCCCTACACAGATACGCAGTATTTT

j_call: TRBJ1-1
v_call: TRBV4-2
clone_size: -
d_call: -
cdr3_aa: CASSHTGRLNTEAFF
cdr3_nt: TGTGCCAGCAGCCACACAGGACGGCTGAACACTGAAGCTTTCTTT

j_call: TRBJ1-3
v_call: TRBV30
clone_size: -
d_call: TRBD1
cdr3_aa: CAWSGGQLSGNTIYF
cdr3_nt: TGTGCCTGGAGCGGGGGACAGCTCTCTGGAAACACCATATATTTT

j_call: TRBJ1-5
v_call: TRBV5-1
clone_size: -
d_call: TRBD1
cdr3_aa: CASSSGQNNQPQHF
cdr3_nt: TGCGCCAGCAGCTCGGGACAGAACAATCAGCCCCAGCATTTT

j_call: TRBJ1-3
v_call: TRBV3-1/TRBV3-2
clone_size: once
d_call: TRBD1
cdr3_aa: CASSQVTPRGPGNTIYF
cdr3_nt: TGTGCCAGCAGCCAAGTTACGCCCAGGGGGCCTGGAAACACCATATATTTT

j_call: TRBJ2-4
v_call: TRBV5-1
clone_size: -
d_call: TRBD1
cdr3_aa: CASSLGGQGSKNIQYF
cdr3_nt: TGCGCCAGCAGCTTGGGGGGACAGGGATCCAAAAACATTCAGTACTTC

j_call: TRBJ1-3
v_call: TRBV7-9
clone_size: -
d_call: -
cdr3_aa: CASSSSGSVGNTIYF
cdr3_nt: TGTGCCAGCAGCTCCTCAGGGTCCGTAGGAAACACCATATATTTT

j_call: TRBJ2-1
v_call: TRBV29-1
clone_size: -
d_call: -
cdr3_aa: CSVDLWESKSEQFF
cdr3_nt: TGCAGCGTTGATTTGTGGGAGTCGAAAAGTGAGCAGTTCTTC

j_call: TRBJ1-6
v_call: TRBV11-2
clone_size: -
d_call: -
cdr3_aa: CASSFWRDNSPLHF
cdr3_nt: TGTGCCAGCAGCTTCTGGAGGGATAATTCACCCCTCCACTTT

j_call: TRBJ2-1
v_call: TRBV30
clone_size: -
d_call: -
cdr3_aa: CAWSVLSGSNEQFF
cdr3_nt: TGTGCCTGGAGTGTACTATCAGGGTCAAATGAGCAGTTCTTC

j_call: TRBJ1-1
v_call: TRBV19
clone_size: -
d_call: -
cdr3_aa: CASTQSGDTEAFF
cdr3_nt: TGTGCCAGTACCCAAAGCGGGGACACTGAAGCTTTCTTT

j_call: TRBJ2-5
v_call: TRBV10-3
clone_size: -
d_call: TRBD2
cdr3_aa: CAIRGGVQETQYF
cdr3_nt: TGTGCCATCAGGGGGGGGGTACAAGAGACCCAGTACTTC

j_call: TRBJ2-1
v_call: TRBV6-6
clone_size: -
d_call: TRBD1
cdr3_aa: CASRATGATYNEQFF
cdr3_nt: TGTGCCAGCAGAGCCACAGGGGCCACCTACAATGAGCAGTTCTTC

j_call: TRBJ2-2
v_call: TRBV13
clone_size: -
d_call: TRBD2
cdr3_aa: CASRWTSGGSRNTGELFF
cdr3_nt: TGTGCCAGCAGGTGGACTAGCGGGGGGTCAAGGAACACCGGGGAGCTGTTTTTT

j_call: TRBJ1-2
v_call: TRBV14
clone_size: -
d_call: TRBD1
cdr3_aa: CASSQDTGVGGYTF
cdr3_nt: TGTGCCAGCAGCCAGGATACAGGGGTTGGTGGCTACACCTTC

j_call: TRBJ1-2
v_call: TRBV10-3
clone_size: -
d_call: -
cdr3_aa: CAIMDRGAMGYTF
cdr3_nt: TGTGCCATCATGGACAGAGGAGCGATGGGCTACACCTTC

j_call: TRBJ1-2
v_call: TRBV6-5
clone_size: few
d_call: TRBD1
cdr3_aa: CASRLPGGADGYTF
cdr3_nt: TGTGCCAGCAGGCTACCAGGGGGCGCGGACGGCTACACCTTC

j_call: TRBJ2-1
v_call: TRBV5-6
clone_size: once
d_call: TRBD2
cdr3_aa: CASSLPSGENEQFF
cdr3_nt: TGTGCCAGCAGCTTGCCTAGCGGGGAAAATGAGCAGTTCTTC

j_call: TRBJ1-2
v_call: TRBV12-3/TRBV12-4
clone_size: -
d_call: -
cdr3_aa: CASSQPGGYTF
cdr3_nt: TGTGCCAGCAGCCAACCCGGGGGCTACACCTTC

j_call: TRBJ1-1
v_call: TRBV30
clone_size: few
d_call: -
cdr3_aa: CAWSVAGPINTEAFF
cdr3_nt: TGTGCCTGGAGTGTGGCAGGGCCTATTAACACTGAAGCTTTCTTT

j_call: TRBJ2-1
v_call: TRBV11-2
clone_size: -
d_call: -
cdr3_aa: CASSPGRGEQFF
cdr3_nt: TGTGCCAGCAGTCCCGGACGGGGTGAACAGTTCTTC

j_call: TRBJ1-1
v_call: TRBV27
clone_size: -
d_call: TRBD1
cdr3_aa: CASFRDRLNTEAFF
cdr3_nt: TGTGCCAGCTTCCGGGACAGACTCAACACTGAAGCTTTCTTT

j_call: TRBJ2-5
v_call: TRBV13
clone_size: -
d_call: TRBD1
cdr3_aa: CASSLGDRGQTQYF
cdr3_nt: TGTGCCAGCAGCTTAGGGGACAGGGGCCAGACCCAGTACTTC

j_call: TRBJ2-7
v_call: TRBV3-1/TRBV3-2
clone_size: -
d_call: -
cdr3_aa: CASSQGTTDTYEQYF
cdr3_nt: TGTGCCAGCAGCCAAGGCACTACCGATACCTACGAGCAGTACTTC

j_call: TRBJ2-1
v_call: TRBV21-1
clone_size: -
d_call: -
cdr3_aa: CASSKQGYEQFF
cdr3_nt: TGTGCCAGCAGCAAACAGGGCTATGAGCAGTTCTTC

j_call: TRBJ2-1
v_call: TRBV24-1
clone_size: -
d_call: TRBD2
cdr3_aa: CATSEASSGALDEQFF
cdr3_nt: TGTGCCACCAGTGAGGCTTCTAGCGGCGCCTTGGATGAGCAGTTCTTC

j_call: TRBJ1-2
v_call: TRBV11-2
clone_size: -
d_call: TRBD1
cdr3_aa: CASSLNRGHVNGYTF
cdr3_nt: TGTGCCAGCAGCTTAAACAGGGGGCATGTTAATGGCTACACCTTC

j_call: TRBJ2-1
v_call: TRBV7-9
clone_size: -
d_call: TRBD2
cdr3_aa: CASSTPLAGEYNEQFF
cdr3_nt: TGTGCCAGCAGCACCCCTCTAGCGGGGGAGTACAATGAGCAGTTCTTC

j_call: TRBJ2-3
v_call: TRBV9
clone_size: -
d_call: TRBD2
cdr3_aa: CASSAISGGTDTQYF
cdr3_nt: TGTGCCAGCAGCGCCATCAGCGGGGGCACAGATACGCAGTATTTT

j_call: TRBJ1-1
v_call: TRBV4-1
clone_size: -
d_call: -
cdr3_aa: CASSQGQVLMNTEAFF
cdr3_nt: TGCGCCAGCAGCCAAGGGCAGGTCCTCATGAACACTGAAGCTTTCTTT

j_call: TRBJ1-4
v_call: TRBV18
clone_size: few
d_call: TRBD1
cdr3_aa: CASAQRTGGFDEKLFF
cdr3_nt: TGTGCCAGCGCACAGAGGACAGGGGGATTTGATGAAAAACTGTTTTTT

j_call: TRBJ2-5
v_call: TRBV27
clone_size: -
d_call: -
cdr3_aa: CASSLIQTTGSETQYF
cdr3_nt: TGTGCCAGCAGTTTAATCCAGACTACAGGGTCGGAGACCCAGTACTTC

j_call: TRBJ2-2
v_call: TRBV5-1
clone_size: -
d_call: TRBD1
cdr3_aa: CASSLRQGVGTGELFF
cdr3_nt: TGCGCCAGCAGCTTGCGGCAGGGGGTTGGCACCGGGGAGCTGTTTTTT

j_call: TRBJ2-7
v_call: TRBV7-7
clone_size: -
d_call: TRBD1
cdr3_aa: CASSLGSGGSYEQYF
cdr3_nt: TGTGCCAGCAGCTTAGGGTCAGGGGGCTCCTACGAGCAGTACTTC

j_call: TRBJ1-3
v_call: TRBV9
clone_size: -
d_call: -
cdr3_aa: CASSVATTPGNTIYF
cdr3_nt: TGTGCCAGCAGCGTAGCTACCACCCCTGGAAACACCATATATTTT